These T cell receptor beta chains were read from a single sample in a study of CD8 T cells in Susac syndrome. MiXCR was run by TCRdb on the immunoSEQ multiplex PCR reads, yielding one entry per CDR3 protein. The sample has roughly 80,000 distinct CDR3 sequences, 85% to 95% seen once. The sequenced material came from CD8+ T cells from PBMCs. The receptors originated from a human donor in good health. Each CDR3 is given with its conserved first and last residue. The D gene is left open where the match is weak. The size field is filled for only some rows; it gives once, few, many or a size class.

V gene: TRBV7-9
J gene: TRBJ1-4
D gene: .
clone size: .
CDR3 DNA: TGTGCCAGCAGCTCTATGGACCAGGGAGATGAAAAACTGTTTTTT
CDR3 protein: CASSSMDQGDEKLFF

V gene: TRBV15
J gene: TRBJ1-2
D gene: .
clone size: .
CDR3 DNA: TGTGCCACCAGCAGGGACCTCGTCGTAGCTAACTATGGCTACACCTTC
CDR3 protein: CATSRDLVVANYGYTF

V gene: TRBV2
J gene: TRBJ1-1
D gene: .
clone size: .
CDR3 DNA: TGTGCCAGCGAAGGAGGAGTGGTTGAAGCTTTCTTT
CDR3 protein: CASEGGVVEAFF

V gene: TRBV29-1
J gene: TRBJ2-1
D gene: .
clone size: .
CDR3 DNA: TGCAGCGTTGAGGGTAACAGGGAGTTGGACAATGAGCAGTTCTTC
CDR3 protein: CSVEGNRELDNEQFF

V gene: TRBV27
J gene: TRBJ1-1
D gene: .
clone size: .
CDR3 DNA: TGTGCCAGCAGTTTATGGGGCGCTGAAGCTTTCTTT
CDR3 protein: CASSLWGAEAFF

V gene: TRBV3-1
J gene: TRBJ2-1
D gene: .
clone size: .
CDR3 DNA: TGTGCCAGCAGCCAAGAGCGTCGAAGCTCCTACAATGAGCAGTTCTTC
CDR3 protein: CASSQERRSSYNEQFF

V gene: TRBV4-1
J gene: TRBJ2-2
D gene: TRBD2
clone size: .
CDR3 DNA: TGCGCCAGCAGCCAAGATGTCGGCGGGAGAGGGGAGCTGTTTTTT
CDR3 protein: CASSQDVGGRGELFF

V gene: TRBV7-8
J gene: TRBJ2-1
D gene: TRBD2
clone size: .
CDR3 DNA: TGTGCCAGCAGCCGCGAGACTAGCGGTCGGAATGAGCAGTTCTTC
CDR3 protein: CASSRETSGRNEQFF

V gene: TRBV15
J gene: TRBJ2-3
D gene: TRBD2
clone size: .
CDR3 DNA: TGTGCCACCAGCAGAGACGGGCGGGAGGGCACAGATACGCAGTATTTT
CDR3 protein: CATSRDGREGTDTQYF

V gene: TRBV7-2
J gene: TRBJ2-7
D gene: TRBD2
clone size: .
CDR3 DNA: TGTGCCAGCAGCCATACTAGCGGGGGATCCTACGAGCAGTACTTC
CDR3 protein: CASSHTSGGSYEQYF

V gene: TRBV7-2
J gene: TRBJ2-7
D gene: TRBD1
clone size: .
CDR3 DNA: TGTGCCAGCAGCTTAGAACAGGGGGCTTACGAGCAGTACTTC
CDR3 protein: CASSLEQGAYEQYF

V gene: TRBV25-1
J gene: TRBJ1-1
D gene: .
clone size: .
CDR3 DNA: TGTGCCAGCAGTGTGGGCACTGAAGCTTTCTTT
CDR3 protein: CASSVGTEAFF

V gene: TRBV6-5
J gene: TRBJ1-2
D gene: .
clone size: .
CDR3 DNA: TGTGCCAGCAGTTACTCGGGTGTAAATGGTGGCTACACCTTC
CDR3 protein: CASSYSGVNGGYTF

V gene: TRBV6-2/TRBV6-3
J gene: TRBJ1-1
D gene: .
clone size: .
CDR3 DNA: TGTGCCAGCACCTACGGGGGAACTGAAGCTTTCTTT
CDR3 protein: CASTYGGTEAFF

V gene: TRBV20-1
J gene: TRBJ2-1
D gene: TRBD2
clone size: .
CDR3 DNA: TGCAGTGCTCCGGGAGGGGGGGATTCCTACAATGAGCAGTTCTTC
CDR3 protein: CSAPGGGDSYNEQFF

V gene: TRBV3-1
J gene: TRBJ2-5
D gene: .
clone size: .
CDR3 DNA: TGTGCCAGCAGCCATTTTAAAGGGGCCTCCCGGGAGTACTTC
CDR3 protein: CASSHFKGASREYF

V gene: TRBV6-2/TRBV6-3
J gene: TRBJ2-5
D gene: TRBD2
clone size: once
CDR3 DNA: TGTGCCAGCAGTTCACCGGGACTAGCGCAAGAGACCCAGTACTTC
CDR3 protein: CASSSPGLAQETQYF

V gene: TRBV12-3/TRBV12-4
J gene: TRBJ2-7
D gene: .
clone size: .
CDR3 DNA: TGTGCCAGCAGTTTAGCGTCGTCAGGGACGCACGAGCAGTACTTC
CDR3 protein: CASSLASSGTHEQYF

V gene: TRBV6-5
J gene: TRBJ2-2
D gene: .
clone size: .
CDR3 DNA: TGTGCCAGCAGTTATAAGGTCACCGGGGAGCTGTTTTTT
CDR3 protein: CASSYKVTGELFF

V gene: TRBV13
J gene: TRBJ1-1
D gene: .
clone size: once
CDR3 DNA: TGTGCCAGCAGCTCGGCGGGGGGAAGGGAAGCTTTCTTT
CDR3 protein: CASSSAGGREAFF

V gene: TRBV21-1
J gene: TRBJ1-2
D gene: .
clone size: .
CDR3 DNA: TGTGCCAGCAGCAAAGGGACAAACTATGGCTACACCTTC
CDR3 protein: CASSKGTNYGYTF

V gene: TRBV9
J gene: TRBJ2-1
D gene: TRBD2
clone size: .
CDR3 DNA: TGTGCCAGCAGCGTAGAACTAGCGGGGGGAGATGAGCAGTTCTTC
CDR3 protein: CASSVELAGGDEQFF

V gene: TRBV20-1
J gene: TRBJ2-1
D gene: .
clone size: .
CDR3 DNA: TGCAGTGCCTTTCGATGGGACTTGAGCTCCTACAATGAGCAGTTCTTC
CDR3 protein: CSAFRWDLSSYNEQFF

V gene: TRBV6-2/TRBV6-3
J gene: TRBJ1-1
D gene: .
clone size: once
CDR3 DNA: TGTGCCAGCAGTTACCCGACAGAGAACACTGAAGCTTTCTTT
CDR3 protein: CASSYPTENTEAFF

V gene: TRBV9
J gene: TRBJ2-5
D gene: TRBD2
clone size: few
CDR3 DNA: TGTGCCAGCAGCGTAGAGGCTAGCGGGGGGGAGACCCAGTACTTC
CDR3 protein: CASSVEASGGETQYF

V gene: TRBV4-3
J gene: TRBJ2-3
D gene: .
clone size: .
CDR3 DNA: TGCGCCAGCAGCCAAGTAGACAGGAGTTACACAGATACGCAGTATTTT
CDR3 protein: CASSQVDRSYTDTQYF

V gene: TRBV12-3/TRBV12-4
J gene: TRBJ2-5
D gene: .
clone size: .
CDR3 DNA: TGTGCCAGCAGTTTCGGGCAGCCTCAAGAGACCCAGTACTTC
CDR3 protein: CASSFGQPQETQYF

V gene: TRBV11-2
J gene: TRBJ2-1
D gene: .
clone size: once
CDR3 DNA: TGTGCCAGCAGCTTAGTCCCCCAGGGGGGATTCAACAATGAGCAGTTCTTC
CDR3 protein: CASSLVPQGGFNNEQFF

V gene: TRBV9
J gene: TRBJ1-4
D gene: TRBD1
clone size: few
CDR3 DNA: TGTGCCAGCAGCACATCAGGGGGCGAAGGTGAAAAACTGTTTTTT
CDR3 protein: CASSTSGGEGEKLFF

V gene: TRBV28
J gene: TRBJ2-1
D gene: TRBD2
clone size: .
CDR3 DNA: TGTGCCAGCAGTTCTAGCGGGCTGTCGGATGAGCAGTTCTTC
CDR3 protein: CASSSSGLSDEQFF